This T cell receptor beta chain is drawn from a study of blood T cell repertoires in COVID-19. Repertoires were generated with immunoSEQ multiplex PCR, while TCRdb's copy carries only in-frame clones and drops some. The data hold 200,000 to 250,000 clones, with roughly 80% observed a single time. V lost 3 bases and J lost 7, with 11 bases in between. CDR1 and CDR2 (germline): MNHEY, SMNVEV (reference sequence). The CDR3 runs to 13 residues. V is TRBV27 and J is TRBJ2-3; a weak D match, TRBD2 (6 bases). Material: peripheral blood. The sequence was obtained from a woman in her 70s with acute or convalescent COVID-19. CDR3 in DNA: TGTGCCAGCAGTTTTAGCGGCGACAATACGCAGTATTTT. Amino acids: CASSFSGDNTQYF.